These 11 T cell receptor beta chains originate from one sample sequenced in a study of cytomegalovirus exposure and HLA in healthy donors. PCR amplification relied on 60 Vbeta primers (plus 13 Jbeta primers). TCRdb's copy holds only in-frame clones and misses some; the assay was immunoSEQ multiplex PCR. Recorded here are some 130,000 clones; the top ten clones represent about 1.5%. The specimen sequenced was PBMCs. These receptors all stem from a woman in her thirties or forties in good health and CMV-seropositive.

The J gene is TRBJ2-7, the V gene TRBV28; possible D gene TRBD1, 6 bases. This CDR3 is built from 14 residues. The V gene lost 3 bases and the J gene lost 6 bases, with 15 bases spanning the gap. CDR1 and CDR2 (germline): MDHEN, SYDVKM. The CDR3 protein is CASSFRTPRGEQYF. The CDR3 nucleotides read TGTGCCAGCAGTTTCCGGACTCCCAGGGGCGAGCAGTACTTC.

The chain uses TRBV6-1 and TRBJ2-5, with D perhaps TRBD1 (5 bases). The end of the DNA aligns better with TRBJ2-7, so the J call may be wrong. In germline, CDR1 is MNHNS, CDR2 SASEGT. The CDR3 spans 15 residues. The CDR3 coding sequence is TGTGCCAGCAGTGAAGTGACAGCCGCCTCCTACGAGCAGTACTTC. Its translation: CASSEVTAASYEQYF.

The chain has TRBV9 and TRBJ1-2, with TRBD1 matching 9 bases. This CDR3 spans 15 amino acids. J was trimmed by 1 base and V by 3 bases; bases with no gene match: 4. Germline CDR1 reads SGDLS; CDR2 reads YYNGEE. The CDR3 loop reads CASSAGTGNNYGYTF. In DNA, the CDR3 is TGTGCCAGCAGCGCCGGGACAGGGAATAACTATGGCTACACCTTC.

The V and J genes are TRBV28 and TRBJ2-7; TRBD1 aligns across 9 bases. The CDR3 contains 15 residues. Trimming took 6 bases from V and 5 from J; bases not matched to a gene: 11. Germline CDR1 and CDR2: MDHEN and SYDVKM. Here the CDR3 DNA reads TGTGCCAGCAGCCTAATTTACAGGGGGCAGGACGAGCAGTACTTC. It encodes CASSLIYRGQDEQYF. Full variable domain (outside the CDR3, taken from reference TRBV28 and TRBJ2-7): DVKVTQSSRYLVKRTGEKVFLECVQDMDHENMFWYRQDPGLGLRLIYFSYDVKMKEKGDIPEGYSVSREKKERFSLILESASTNQTSMYLCASSLIYRGQDEQYFGPGTRLTVT.

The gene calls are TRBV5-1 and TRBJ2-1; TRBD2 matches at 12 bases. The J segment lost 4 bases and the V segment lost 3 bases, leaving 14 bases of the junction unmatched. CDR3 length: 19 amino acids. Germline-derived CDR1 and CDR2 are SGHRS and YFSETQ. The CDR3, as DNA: TGCGCCAGCAGCTCCAGGACTAGCGGGAATTCCCAGGCGTACAATGAGCAGTTCTTC. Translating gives CASSSRTSGNSQAYNEQFF.

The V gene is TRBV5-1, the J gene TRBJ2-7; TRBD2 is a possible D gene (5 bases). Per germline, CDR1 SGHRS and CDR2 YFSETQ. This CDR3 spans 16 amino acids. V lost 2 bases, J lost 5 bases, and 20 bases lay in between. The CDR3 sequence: CASSFNPLVLPDEQYF. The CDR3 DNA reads TGCGCCAGCAGCTTCAACCCACTAGTGCTCCCCGACGAGCAGTACTTC.

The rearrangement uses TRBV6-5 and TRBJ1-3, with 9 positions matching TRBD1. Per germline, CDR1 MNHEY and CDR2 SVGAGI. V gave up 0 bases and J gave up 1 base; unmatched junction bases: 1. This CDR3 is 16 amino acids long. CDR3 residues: CASSYSGTGSGNTIYF. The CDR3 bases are TGTGCCAGCAGTTACTCCGGGACAGGGTCTGGAAACACCATATATTTT.

The CDR3 protein is CASSTSRGGVSYEQYF. CDR3 in DNA: TGTGCCAGCAGCACCTCCCGGGGGGGAGTATCCTACGAGCAGTACTTC. The chain joins TRBV21-1 to TRBJ2-7; the table's D gene call, TRBD2, was not cross checked with the DNA. TRBV21-1 is classified as a pseudogene. This CDR3 comprises 16 residues.

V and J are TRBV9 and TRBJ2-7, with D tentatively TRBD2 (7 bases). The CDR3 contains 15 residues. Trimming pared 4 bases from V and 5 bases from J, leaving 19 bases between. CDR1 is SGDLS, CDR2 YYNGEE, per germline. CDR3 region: CASSWIPGGYDEQYF. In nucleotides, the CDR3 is TGTGCCAGCAGCTGGATCCCGGGGGGCTATGACGAGCAGTACTTC.

This CDR3 reads CAWSQNYEQYF. CDR3 DNA: TGTGCCTGGAGCCAAAACTACGAGCAGTACTTC. The chain has TRBV30 and TRBJ2-7, with unresolved D. V lost 3 bases and J lost 3, with 6 bases in between. The length of the CDR3 is 11 residues. Looked up from germline, CDR1 is GTSNPN and CDR2 is SVGIG (reference sequence).

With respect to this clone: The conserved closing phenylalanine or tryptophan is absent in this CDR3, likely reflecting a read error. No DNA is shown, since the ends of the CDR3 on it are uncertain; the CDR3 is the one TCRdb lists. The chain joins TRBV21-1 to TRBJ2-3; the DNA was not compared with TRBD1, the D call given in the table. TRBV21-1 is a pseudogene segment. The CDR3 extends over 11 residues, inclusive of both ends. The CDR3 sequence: CASSKRDTIRL.